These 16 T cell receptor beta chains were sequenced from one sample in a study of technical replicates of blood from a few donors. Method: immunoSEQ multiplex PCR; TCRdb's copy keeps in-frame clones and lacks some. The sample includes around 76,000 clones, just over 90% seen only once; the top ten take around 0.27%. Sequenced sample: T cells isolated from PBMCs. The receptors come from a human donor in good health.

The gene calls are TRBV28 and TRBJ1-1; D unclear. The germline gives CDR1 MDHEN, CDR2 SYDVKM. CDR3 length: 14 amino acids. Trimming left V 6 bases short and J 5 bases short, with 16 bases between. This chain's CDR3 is CASSPADAGTEAFF. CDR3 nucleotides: TGTGCCAGCAGCCCGGCTGATGCGGGGACTGAAGCTTTCTTT.

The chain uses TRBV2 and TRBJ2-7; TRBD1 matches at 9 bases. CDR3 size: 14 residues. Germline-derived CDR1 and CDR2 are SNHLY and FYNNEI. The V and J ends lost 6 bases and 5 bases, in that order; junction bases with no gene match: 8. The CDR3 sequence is CASSGRTGVDEQYF. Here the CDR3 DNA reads TGTGCCAGCAGCGGGCGGACAGGGGTGGACGAGCAGTACTTC.

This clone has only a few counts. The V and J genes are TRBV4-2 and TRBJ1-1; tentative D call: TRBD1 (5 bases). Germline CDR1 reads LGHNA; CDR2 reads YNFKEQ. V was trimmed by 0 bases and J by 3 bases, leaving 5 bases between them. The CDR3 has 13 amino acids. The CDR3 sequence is CASSQDRDTEAFF. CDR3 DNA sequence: TGTGCCAGCAGCCAAGACAGGGACACTGAAGCTTTCTTT.

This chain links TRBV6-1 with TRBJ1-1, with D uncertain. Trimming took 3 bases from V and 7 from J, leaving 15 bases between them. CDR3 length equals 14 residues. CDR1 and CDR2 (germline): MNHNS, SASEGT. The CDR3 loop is CASSERISGREAFF. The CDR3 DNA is TGTGCCAGCAGTGAGAGGATCTCCGGTCGTGAAGCTTTCTTT.

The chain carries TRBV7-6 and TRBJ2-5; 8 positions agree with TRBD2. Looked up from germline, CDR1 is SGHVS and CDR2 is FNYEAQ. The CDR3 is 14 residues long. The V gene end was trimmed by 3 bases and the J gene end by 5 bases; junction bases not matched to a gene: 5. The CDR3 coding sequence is TGTGCCAGCAGCTTCCCGGGGGGGCACGAGACCCAGTACTTC. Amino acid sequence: CASSFPGGHETQYF.

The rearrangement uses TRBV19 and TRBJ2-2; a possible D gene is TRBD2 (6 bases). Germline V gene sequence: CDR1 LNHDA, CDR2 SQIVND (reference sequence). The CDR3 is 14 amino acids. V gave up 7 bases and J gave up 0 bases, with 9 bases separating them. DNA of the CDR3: TGTGCCAGTAAAACGGGAGCGAACACCGGGGAGCTGTTTTTT. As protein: CASKTGANTGELFF.

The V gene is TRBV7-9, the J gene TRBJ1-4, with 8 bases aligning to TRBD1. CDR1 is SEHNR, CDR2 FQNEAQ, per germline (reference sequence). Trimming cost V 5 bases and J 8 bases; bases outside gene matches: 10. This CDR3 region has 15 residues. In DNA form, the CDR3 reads TGTGCCAGCAGCCGTGTATCAGGGGGCTGGGAAAAACTGTTTTTT. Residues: CASSRVSGGWEKLFF.

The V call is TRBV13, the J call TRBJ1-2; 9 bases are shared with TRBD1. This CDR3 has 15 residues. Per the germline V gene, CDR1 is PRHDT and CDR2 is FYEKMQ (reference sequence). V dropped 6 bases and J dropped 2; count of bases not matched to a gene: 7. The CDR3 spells CASSSTGTGNYGYTF. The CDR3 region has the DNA TGTGCCAGCAGTAGTACCGGGACAGGGAACTATGGCTACACCTTC.

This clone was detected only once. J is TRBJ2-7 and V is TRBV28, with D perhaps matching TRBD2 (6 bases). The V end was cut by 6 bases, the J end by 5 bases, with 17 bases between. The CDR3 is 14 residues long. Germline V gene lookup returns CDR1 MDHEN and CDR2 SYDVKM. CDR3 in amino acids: CASRPGLLSHEQYF. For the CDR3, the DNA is TGTGCCAGCAGGCCGGGACTCCTGAGCCACGAGCAGTACTTC.

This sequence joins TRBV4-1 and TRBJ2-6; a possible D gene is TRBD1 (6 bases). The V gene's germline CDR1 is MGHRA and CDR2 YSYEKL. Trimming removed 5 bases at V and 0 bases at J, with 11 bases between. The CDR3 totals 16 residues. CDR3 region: CASSNGQSSGANVLTF. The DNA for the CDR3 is TGCGCCAGCAGCAACGGACAGTCCTCTGGGGCCAACGTCCTGACTTTC.

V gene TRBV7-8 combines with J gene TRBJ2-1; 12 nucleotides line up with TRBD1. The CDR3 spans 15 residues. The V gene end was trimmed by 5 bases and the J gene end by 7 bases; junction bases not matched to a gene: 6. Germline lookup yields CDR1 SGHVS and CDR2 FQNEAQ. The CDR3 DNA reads TGTGCCAGCAGCGGGGGACAGGGGGCGCGGAATGAGCAGTTCTTC. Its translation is CASSGGQGARNEQFF.

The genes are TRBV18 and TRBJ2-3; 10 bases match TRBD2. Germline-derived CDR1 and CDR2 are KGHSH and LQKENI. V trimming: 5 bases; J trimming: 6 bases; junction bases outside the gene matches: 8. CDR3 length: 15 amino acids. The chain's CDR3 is CASSIAGGPQDTQYF. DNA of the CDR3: TGTGCCAGCTCAATAGCGGGGGGCCCGCAGGATACGCAGTATTTT.

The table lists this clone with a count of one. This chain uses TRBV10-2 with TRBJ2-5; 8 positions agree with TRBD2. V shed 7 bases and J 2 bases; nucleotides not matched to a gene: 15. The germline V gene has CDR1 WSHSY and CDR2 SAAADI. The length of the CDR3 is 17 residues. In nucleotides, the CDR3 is TGCGCCAGCACGGTAGCTAGCGGGTTTCCCGTACAAGAGACCCAGTACTTC. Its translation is CASTVASGFPVQETQYF.

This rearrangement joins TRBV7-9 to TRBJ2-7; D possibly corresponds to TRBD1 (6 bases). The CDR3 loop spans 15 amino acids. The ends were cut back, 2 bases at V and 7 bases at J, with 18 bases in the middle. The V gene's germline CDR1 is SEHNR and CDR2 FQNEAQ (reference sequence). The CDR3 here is CASSLLGGQQIEQYF. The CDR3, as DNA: TGTGCCAGCAGCTTACTAGGGGGTCAACAAATTGAGCAGTACTTC. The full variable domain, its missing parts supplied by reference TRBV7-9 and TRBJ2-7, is DTGVSQNPRHKITKRGQNVTFRCDPISEHNRLYWYRQTLGQGPEFLTYFQNEAQLEKSRLLSDRFSAERPKGSFSTLEIQRTEQGDSAMYLCASSLLGGQQIEQYFGPGTRLTVT.

The CDR3 spells CATSKIAGGGTGELFF. Here the CDR3 DNA reads TGTGCCACCAGCAAAATAGCGGGAGGCGGAACCGGGGAGCTGTTTTTT. J is TRBJ2-2 and V is TRBV15; 10 nucleotides line up with TRBD2. Germline assignment: CDR1 LNHNV and CDR2 YYDKDF (reference sequence). This CDR3 has 16 amino acids. The V segment lost 4 bases and the J segment 5 bases; nucleotides outside the gene matches: 7.

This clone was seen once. The CDR3 sequence is CATSRVDRFSYEQYF. The CDR3 DNA reads TGTGCCACCAGCAGAGTCGACAGGTTCTCCTACGAGCAGTACTTC. The chain carries TRBV15 and TRBJ2-7, with TRBD1 as a possible D gene (6 bases). Germline V lookup: CDR1 LNHNV, CDR2 YYDKDF (reference sequence). This CDR3 is 15 amino acids long. V lost 1 base to trimming and J lost 0 bases, with 10 bases between them.